The 10 T cell receptor beta chains in this list originate from one sample, sequenced in a study of cytomegalovirus exposure and HLA in healthy donors (dated by TCRdb to about 2017). The library was produced with the immunoSEQ multiplex PCR assay. TCRdb retrieved this table from immuneACCESS and kept in-frame rearrangements only. Not all clones are present; in checked studies, unresolved V genes account for under half, and no reason is known for the remainder. The sample table lists approximately 140,000 clones, about 86% of them with a count of one. The ten largest clones add up to roughly 3% of the sample. Material for sequencing was PBMCs. The receptor set was obtained from a man aged 18 to 35 in good health and CMV-seronegative.

This chain links TRBV7-2 with TRBJ2-7; unclear D gene. Germline V gives CDR1 SGHTA, CDR2 FQGNSA. Trimming left V 4 bases short and J 6 bases short, with 13 bases between. The CDR3 runs to 13 residues. Here the CDR3 DNA reads TGTGCCAGCAGCTCAACTCAAAGATCCGAGCAGTACTTC. Its translation: CASSSTQRSEQYF. Variable domain in full (rest from reference TRBV7-2 and TRBJ2-7): GAGVSQSPSNKVTEKGKDVELRCDPISGHTALYWYRQSLGQGLEFLIYFQGNSAPDKSGLPSDRFSAERTGGSVSTLTIQRTQQEDSAVYLCASSSTQRSEQYFGPGTRLTVT.

V is TRBV7-9 and J is TRBJ1-2; no clear D. CDR1 is SEHNR, CDR2 FQNEAQ, per germline (reference sequence). The V end was cut by 1 base, the J end by 4 bases, with 10 bases between. There are 14 residues in the CDR3. The CDR3 nucleotides read TGTGCCAGCAGCTTAGATCCGTATCTCTATGGCTACACCTTC. Encoded protein: CASSLDPYLYGYTF.

This clone was observed a handful of times. The chain couples TRBV5-1 to TRBJ1-1; a possible D gene is TRBD1 (6 bases). The V end lost 4 bases, the J end lost 2 bases, and 9 bases lay between the germline ends. In germline, CDR1 is SGHRS, CDR2 YFSETQ. The CDR3 loop spans 13 amino acids. Written as DNA, the CDR3 is TGCGCCAGCAGCGACAGGATTAACACTGAAGCTTTCTTT. Translating gives CASSDRINTEAFF.

The gene calls are TRBV14 and TRBJ2-7; D might be TRBD1 (6 bases). V lost 5 bases to trimming and J lost 7 bases, with 15 bases between them. In germline, CDR1 is SGHDN, CDR2 FVKESK. This CDR3 has 13 amino acids. The CDR3 coding sequence is TGTGCCAGCAGCGTCCCGGGACAATGGGAGCAGTACTTC. Its translation is CASSVPGQWEQYF.

The chain uses TRBV15 and TRBJ1-3, with TRBD1 matching over 7 bases. This CDR3 has 20 amino acids. Trimming took 6 bases from V and 2 from J; bases not matched to a gene: 22. Germline lookup yields CDR1 LNHNV and CDR2 YYDKDF (reference sequence). The CDR3 region is CATRTVHRAGTAQAGNTIYF. The CDR3 nucleotides read TGTGCCACCAGAACAGTCCATCGGGCTGGGACAGCTCAGGCTGGAAACACCATATATTTT.

V gene TRBV11-2 combines with J gene TRBJ2-7; possibly TRBD2 for D (5 bases). V was trimmed by 5 bases and J by 2 bases, leaving 13 bases between them. From germline, CDR1 is SGHAT and CDR2 FQNNGV. The CDR3 is 14 residues long. CDR3 DNA sequence: TGTGCCAGCAGCGCGCTGGACGGGACCTACGAGCAGTACTTC. This gives the protein CASSALDGTYEQYF.

The chain recombines TRBV2 with TRBJ2-1, with D possibly TRBD2 on 6 matching bases. Germline CDR1 reads SNHLY; CDR2 reads FYNNEI. Trimming pared 7 bases from V and 5 bases from J, leaving 21 bases between. This CDR3 is 16 amino acids long. Here the CDR3 reads CASTLSLRRGNNEQFF. In DNA form, the CDR3 reads TGTGCCAGCACCCTATCGCTAAGGCGGGGAAACAATGAGCAGTTCTTC.

The V call is TRBV18, the J call TRBJ2-2, with TRBD2 identical over 8 bases. The CDR3 is 16 amino acids. Germline V gives CDR1 KGHSH, CDR2 LQKENI. Unmatched junction bases numbered 10, after V lost 3 bases and J lost 7 bases. The CDR3 DNA is TGTGCCAGCTCACCGCGCGGCAGCGGGAGCAGCGGGGAGCTGTTTTTT. Translation: CASSPRGSGSSGELFF.

Here the CDR3 DNA reads TGTGCCAGCAGCGAGGGGACAGGAAGCACTTACCATGGCTACACCTTC. Protein product: CASSEGTGSTYHGYTF. This chain links TRBV2 with TRBJ1-2; 8 nucleotides match TRBD1. This CDR3 is 16 amino acids long. V trimming: 6 bases; J trimming: 6 bases; junction bases outside the gene matches: 15. Looked up from germline, CDR1 is SNHLY and CDR2 is FYNNEI.

The CDR3 DNA sequence: TGTGCCAGCAGATCCACCCGGGACAGAGAGACTCCCGACCCCTACGAGCAGTACTTC. This codes for CASRSTRDRETPDPYEQYF. The chain joins TRBV2 to TRBJ2-7, with 7 bases matching TRBD1. The V gene end was trimmed by 6 bases and the J gene end by 2 bases; junction bases not matched to a gene: 22. Germline loops: CDR1 SNHLY, CDR2 FYNNEI. This CDR3 is built from 19 residues.